This T cell receptor beta chain was profiled in a study of blood T cell repertoires in COVID-19. The overall study: Sites in the United States, Italy and Spain provided acute and convalescent COVID-19 samples. The cDNA or gDNA used as material had been derived from T cells, B-cell-depleted T cells, or PBMCs.

Source study methods: Amplification of reference gene primers provided the estimated nucleated cell counts. TCRdb's table, derived via immunoSEQ multiplex PCR, lists solely in-frame clones and lacks some. That table gives V, J and clone size, and the DNA gave D and trimming. The sample carries about 170,000 clones, 86% recorded once. Germline CDR1 is ENHRY and CDR2 is SYGVKD. The CDR3 consists of 14 residues. V shed 6 bases and J shed 3 bases, with 11 bases lying between them. This TCR was sampled from a man between 65 and 85 years old with acute or convalescent COVID-19. The chain carries TRBV10-3 and TRBJ1-4; no firm D call. Specimen: peripheral blood. CDR3: CAIRGTLANEKLFF. The CDR3 nucleotides read TGTGCCATCAGGGGAACACTAGCTAATGAAAAACTGTTTTTT.